This entry features one TCR beta chain sequence. The target of this receptor is not known. One base away there is no much larger clone; base qualities are not given. This entry is derived from a study of brain T cells in children with intractable seizures (dated by TCRdb to the early 2020s). About the study as a whole: Resected brain tissue from 53 pediatric epilepsy surgery cases was initially screened for immune gene transcripts with a NanoString immunology panel. Among the roughly twelve selected surgery cases, pre-surgery blood was additionally sequenced for eight, leaving four cases with brain tissue only. Points the paper makes about the study in general: Sequencing depth differed between pre- and post-surgery blood, so clones missing from the pre-surgery sample may reflect undersampling. The patients' HCMV serostatus was not known, and viral specificity was inferred solely from CDR3 sequence similarity.

From a lookup of the germline V gene, CDR1 and CDR2 are SGDLS and YYNGEE. The V end gives up 0 bases and the J end 9 bases, leaving 6 bases in the junction not matched to a gene. The CDR3 measures 16 amino acids from cysteine to phenylalanine. The sequence is cut down to CDR3 DNA, 48 bases in frame from base 1. The immunoSEQ assay was applied to genomic DNA to generate the TCR beta chain sequences. Turning to the authors' computational methods: CDR3 sequences not starting with the conserved framework cysteine at position 104 were manually removed. To get clonality, the normalized Shannon's Diversity Index was subtracted from one, giving values from 0 (maximal diversity) to 1 (oligoclonal). Chi-squared comparison-of-proportions tests were used to check whether the frequency of the same CDR3 differed between samples, for example brain versus blood. Public clonotypes were found by searching immuneACCESS, and the VDJdb browser was used to assess similarity to known antiviral clonotypes. TCRdb retrieved this table from immuneACCESS and kept in-frame rearrangements only. Not all clones are present; in checked studies, unresolved V genes account for under half, and no reason is known for the remainder. The V and J calls and clone size come from that table; D and trimming were worked out from the DNA. The table for this sample lists hundreds of thousands of clones; 93% of them were counted only once. The ten top clones hold around 5% of the sample.

The meaning of the sample's time point label: blood from clinic visit 5 months post-surgery; TSC patient then seizure free. The surgery cases that showed the highest brain T cell transcript signatures were chosen for TCR beta chain sequencing of brain tissue, and of blood when it was available. Prior to surgery, the patients had been treated with at least one anti-epileptic drug. The TCR-sequenced patients were children whose drug-resistant epilepsy was caused by tuberous sclerosis complex, focal cortical dysplasia, Rasmussen encephalitis or hemimegalencephaly. The Monarch genomic DNA purification kit was used to extract bulk genomic DNA from unsorted brain tissue and from whole blood.

Sequenced here: peripheral blood, sampled 5 to 6 months after surgery. The chain is made from TRBV9 and TRBJ2-1; 13 middle bases align to TRBD2. This receptor was identified in a boy less than two years old with tuberous sclerosis and intractable seizures. The DNA is as follows: TGTGCCAGCAGCGTAGGGACTAGCGGGAGATTATCTGAGCAGTTCTTC. It is translated as CASSVGTSGRLSEQFF. The full variable domain, completed from the reference TRBV9 and TRBJ2-1 proteins outside the CDR3, reads DSGVTQTPKHLITATGQRVTLRCSPRSGDLSVYWYQQSLDQGLQFLIQYYNGEERAKGNILERFSAQQFPDLHSELNLSSLELGDSALYFCASSVGTSGRLSEQFFGPGTRLTVL.